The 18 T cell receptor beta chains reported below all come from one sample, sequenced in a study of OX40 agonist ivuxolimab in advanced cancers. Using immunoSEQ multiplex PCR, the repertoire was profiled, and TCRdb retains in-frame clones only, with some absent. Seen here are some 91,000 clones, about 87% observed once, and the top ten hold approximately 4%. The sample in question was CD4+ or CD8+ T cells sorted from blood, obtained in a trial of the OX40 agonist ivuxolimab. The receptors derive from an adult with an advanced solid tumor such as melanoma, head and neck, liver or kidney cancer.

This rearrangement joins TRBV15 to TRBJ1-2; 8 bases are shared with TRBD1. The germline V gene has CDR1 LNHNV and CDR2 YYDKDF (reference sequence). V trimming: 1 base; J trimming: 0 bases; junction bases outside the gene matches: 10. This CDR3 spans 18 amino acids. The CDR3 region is CATSRGPGQVTSNYGYTF. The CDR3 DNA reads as TGTGCCACCAGCAGAGGCCCGGGACAGGTCACCTCTAACTATGGCTACACCTTC.

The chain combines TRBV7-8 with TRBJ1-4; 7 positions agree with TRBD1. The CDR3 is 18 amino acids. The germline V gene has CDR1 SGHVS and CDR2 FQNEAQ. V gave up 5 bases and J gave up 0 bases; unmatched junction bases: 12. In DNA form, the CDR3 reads TGTGCCAGCAGCGCCGGGACAGACAGCAGAACAACTAATGAAAAACTGTTTTTT. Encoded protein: CASSAGTDSRTTNEKLFF.

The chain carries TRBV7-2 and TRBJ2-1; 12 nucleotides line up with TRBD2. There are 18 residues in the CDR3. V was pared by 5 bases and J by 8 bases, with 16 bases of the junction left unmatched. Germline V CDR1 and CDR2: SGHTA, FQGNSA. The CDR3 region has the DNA TGTGCCAGCAGCCACTCGGGACTAGCGGGTGTATCGGTCGATGAGCAGTTCTTC. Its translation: CASSHSGLAGVSVDEQFF.

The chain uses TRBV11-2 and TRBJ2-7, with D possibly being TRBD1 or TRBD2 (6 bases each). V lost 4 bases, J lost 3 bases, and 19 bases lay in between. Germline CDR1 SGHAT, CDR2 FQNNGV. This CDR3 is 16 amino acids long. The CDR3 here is CASSSTGGSANYEQYF. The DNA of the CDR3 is TGTGCCAGCAGCTCGACCGGGGGCTCGGCAAACTACGAGCAGTACTTC. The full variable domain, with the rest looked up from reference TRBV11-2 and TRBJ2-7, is EAGVAQSPRYKIIEKRQSVAFWCNPISGHATLYWYQQILGQGPKLLIQFQNNGVVDDSQLPKDRFSAERLKGVDSTLKIQPAKLEDSAVYLCASSSTGGSANYEQYFGPGTRLTVT.

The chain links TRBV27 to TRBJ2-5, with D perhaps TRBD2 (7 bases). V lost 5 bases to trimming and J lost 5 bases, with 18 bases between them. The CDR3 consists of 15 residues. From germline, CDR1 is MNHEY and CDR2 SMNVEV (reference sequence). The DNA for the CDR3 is TGTGCCAGCAGTCCCTGGGGGGGGCGCGGGGAGACCCAGTACTTC. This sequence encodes CASSPWGGRGETQYF.

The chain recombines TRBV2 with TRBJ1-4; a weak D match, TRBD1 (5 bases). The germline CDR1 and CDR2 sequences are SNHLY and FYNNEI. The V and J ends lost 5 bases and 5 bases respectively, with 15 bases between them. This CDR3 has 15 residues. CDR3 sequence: CASSTTGTVNEKLFF. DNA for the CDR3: TGTGCCAGCAGTACCACCGGGACGGTAAATGAAAAACTGTTTTTT.

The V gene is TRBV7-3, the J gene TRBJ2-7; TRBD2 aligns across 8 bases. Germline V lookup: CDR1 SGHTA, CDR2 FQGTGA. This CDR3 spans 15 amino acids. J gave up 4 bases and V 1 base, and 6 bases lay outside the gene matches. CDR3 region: CASSLNPGGGYEQYF. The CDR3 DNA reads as TGTGCCAGCAGCTTAAACCCGGGAGGGGGGTACGAGCAGTACTTC. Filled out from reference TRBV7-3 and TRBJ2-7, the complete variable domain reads GAGVSQTPSNKVTEKGKYVELRCDPISGHTALYWYRQSLGQGPEFLIYFQGTGAADDSGLPNDRFFAVRPEGSVSTLKIQRTERGDSAVYLCASSLNPGGGYEQYFGPGTRLTVT.

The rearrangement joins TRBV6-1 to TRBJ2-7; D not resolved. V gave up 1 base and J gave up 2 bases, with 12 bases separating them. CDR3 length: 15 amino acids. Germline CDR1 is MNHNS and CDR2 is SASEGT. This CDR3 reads CASSEVGPRPYEQYV. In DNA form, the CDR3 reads TGTGCCAGCAGTGAAGTCGGTCCTAGACCCTACGAGCAGTACGTC.

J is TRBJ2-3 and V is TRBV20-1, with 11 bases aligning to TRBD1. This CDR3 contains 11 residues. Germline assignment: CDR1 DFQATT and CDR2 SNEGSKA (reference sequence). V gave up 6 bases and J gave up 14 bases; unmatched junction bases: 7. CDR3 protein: CSARGQGVSYF. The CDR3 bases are TGCAGTGCCAGGGGACAGGGGGTATCGTATTTT.

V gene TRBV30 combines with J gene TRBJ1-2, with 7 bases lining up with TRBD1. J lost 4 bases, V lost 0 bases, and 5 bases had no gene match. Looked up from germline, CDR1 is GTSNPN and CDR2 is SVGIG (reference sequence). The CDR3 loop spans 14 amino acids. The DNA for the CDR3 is TGTGCCTGGAGTGTCGACAGGGAGGCCTATGGCTACACCTTC. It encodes CAWSVDREAYGYTF.

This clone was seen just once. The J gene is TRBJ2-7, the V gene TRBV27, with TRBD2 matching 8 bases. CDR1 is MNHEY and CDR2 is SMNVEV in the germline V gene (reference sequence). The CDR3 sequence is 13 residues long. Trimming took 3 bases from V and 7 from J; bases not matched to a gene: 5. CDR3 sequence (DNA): TGTGCCAGCAGTTTCCGGGAGGGCCGGGAGCAGTACTTC. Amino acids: CASSFREGREQYF.

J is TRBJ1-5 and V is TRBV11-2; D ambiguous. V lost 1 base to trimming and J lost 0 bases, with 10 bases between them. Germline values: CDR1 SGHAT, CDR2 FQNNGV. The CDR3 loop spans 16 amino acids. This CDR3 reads CASSLVGGSSNQPQHF. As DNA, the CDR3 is TGTGCCAGCAGCTTAGTTGGAGGTTCTAGCAATCAGCCCCAGCATTTT. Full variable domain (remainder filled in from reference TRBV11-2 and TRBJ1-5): EAGVAQSPRYKIIEKRQSVAFWCNPISGHATLYWYQQILGQGPKLLIQFQNNGVVDDSQLPKDRFSAERLKGVDSTLKIQPAKLEDSAVYLCASSLVGGSSNQPQHFGDGTRLSIL.

CDR3 region: CSARVRTGQFF. In nucleotides, the CDR3 is TGCAGTGCTAGAGTGCGGACAGGGCAGTTCTTC. The chain uses TRBV20-1 and TRBJ2-1; TRBD1 matches at 7 bases. Unmatched junction bases numbered 3, after V lost 1 base and J lost 12 bases. The CDR3 is 11 amino acids. CDR1 is DFQATT, CDR2 SNEGSKA, per germline (reference sequence).

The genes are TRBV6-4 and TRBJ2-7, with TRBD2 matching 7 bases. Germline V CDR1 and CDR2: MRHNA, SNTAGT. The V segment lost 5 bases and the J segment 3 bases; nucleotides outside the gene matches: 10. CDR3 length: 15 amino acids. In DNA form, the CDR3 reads TGTGCCAGCAGTCCCAATCCTAGCGGAAACTACGAGCAGTACTTC. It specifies CASSPNPSGNYEQYF.

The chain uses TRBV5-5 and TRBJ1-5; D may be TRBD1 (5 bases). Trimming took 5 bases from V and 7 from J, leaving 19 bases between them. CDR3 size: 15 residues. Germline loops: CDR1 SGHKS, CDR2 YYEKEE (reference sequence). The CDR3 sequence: CASSFKTALEQPQHF. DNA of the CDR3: TGTGCCAGCAGTTTCAAGACAGCCCTTGAACAGCCCCAGCATTTT. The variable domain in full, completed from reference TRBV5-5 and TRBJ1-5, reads DAGVTQSPTHLIKTRGQQVTLRCSPISGHKSVSWYQQVLGQGPQFIFQYYEKEERGRGNFPDRFSARQFPNYSSELNVNALLLGDSALYLCASSFKTALEQPQHFGDGTRLSIL.

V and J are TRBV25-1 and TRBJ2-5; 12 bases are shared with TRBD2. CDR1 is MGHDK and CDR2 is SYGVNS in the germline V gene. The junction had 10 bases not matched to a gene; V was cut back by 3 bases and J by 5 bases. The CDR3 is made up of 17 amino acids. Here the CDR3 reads CASSDETSGRYRETQYF. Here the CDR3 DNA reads TGTGCCAGCAGTGATGAGACTAGCGGGAGATATAGGGAGACCCAGTACTTC. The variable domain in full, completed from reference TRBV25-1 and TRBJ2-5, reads EADIYQTPRYLVIGTGKKITLECSQTMGHDKMYWYQQDPGMELHLIHYSYGVNSTEKGDLSSESTVSRIRTEHFPLTLESARPSHTSQYLCASSDETSGRYRETQYFGPGTRLLVL.

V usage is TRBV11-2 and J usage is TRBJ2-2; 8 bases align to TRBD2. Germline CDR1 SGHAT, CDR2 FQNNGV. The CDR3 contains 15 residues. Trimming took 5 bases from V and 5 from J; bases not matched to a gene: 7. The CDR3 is CASSPGTRATGELFF. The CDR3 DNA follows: TGTGCCAGCAGCCCGGGGACTAGGGCGACCGGGGAGCTGTTTTTT.

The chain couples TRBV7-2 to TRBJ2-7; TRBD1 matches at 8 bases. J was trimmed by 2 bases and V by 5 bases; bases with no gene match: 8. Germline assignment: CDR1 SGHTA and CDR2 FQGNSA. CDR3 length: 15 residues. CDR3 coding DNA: TGTGCCAGCAGCCAGGGGGCAGGTTTTACCTACGAGCAGTACTTC. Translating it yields CASSQGAGFTYEQYF. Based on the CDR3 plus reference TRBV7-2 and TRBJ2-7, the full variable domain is GAGVSQSPSNKVTEKGKDVELRCDPISGHTALYWYRQSLGQGLEFLIYFQGNSAPDKSGLPSDRFSAERTGGSVSTLTIQRTQQEDSAVYLCASSQGAGFTYEQYFGPGTRLTVT.